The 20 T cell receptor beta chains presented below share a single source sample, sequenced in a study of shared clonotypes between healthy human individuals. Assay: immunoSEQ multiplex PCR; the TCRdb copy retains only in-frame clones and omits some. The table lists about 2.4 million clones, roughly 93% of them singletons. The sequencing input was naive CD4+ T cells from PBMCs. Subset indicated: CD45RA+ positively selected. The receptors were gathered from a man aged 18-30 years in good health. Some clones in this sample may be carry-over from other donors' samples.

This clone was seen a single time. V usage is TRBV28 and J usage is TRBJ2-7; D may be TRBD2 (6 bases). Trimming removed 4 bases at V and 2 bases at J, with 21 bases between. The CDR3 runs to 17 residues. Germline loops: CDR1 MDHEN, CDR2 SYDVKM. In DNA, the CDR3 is TGTGCCAGCAGTTCCCCCCGGGACTCTTTTAGCACCTACGAGCAGTACTTC. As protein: CASSSPRDSFSTYEQYF.

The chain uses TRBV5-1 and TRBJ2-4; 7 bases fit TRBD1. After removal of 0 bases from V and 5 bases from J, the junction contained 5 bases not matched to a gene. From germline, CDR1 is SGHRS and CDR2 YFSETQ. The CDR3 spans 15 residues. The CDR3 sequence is CASSLEGGRENIQYF. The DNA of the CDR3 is TGCGCCAGCAGCTTGGAAGGGGGCCGGGAAAACATTCAGTACTTC.

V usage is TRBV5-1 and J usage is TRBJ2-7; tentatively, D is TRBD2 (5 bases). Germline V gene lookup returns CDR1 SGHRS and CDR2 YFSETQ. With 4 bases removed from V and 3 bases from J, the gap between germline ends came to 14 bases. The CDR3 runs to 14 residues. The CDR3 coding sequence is TGCGCCAGCAGCCCCCCGAGCGGAATCTACGAGCAGTACTTC. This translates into CASSPPSGIYEQYF. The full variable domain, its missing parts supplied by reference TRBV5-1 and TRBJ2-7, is KAGVTQTPRYLIKTRGQQVTLSCSPISGHRSVSWYQQTPGQGLQFLFEYFSETQRNKGNFPGRFSGRQFSNSRSEMNVSTLELGDSALYLCASSPPSGIYEQYFGPGTRLTVT.

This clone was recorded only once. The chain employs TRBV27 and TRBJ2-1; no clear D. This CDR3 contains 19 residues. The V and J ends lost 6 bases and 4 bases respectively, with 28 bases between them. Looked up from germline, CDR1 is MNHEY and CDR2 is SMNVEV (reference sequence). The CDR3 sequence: CASSLSPLNLPIRYNEQFF. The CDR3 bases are TGTGCCAGCAGCCTATCCCCCCTTAACTTGCCCATTCGGTACAATGAGCAGTTCTTC.

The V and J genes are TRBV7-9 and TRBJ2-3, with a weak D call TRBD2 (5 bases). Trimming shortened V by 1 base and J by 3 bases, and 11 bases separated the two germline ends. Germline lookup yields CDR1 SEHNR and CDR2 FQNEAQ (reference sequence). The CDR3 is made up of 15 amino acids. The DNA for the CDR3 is TGTGCCAGCAGCTTAGAAGGCGGGTATACAGATACGCAGTATTTT. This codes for CASSLEGGYTDTQYF.

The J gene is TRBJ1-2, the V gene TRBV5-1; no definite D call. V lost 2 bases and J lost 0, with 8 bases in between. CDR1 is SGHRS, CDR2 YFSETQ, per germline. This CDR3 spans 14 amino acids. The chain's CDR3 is CASSLGFSNYGYTF. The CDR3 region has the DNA TGCGCCAGCAGCTTAGGATTCTCTAACTATGGCTACACCTTC.

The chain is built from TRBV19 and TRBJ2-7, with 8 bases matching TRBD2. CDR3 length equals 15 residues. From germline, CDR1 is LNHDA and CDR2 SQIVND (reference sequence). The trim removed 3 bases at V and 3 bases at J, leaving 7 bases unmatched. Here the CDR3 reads CASSIRLAGLYEQYF. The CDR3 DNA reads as TGTGCCAGTAGTATCAGGCTAGCGGGTCTCTACGAGCAGTACTTC.

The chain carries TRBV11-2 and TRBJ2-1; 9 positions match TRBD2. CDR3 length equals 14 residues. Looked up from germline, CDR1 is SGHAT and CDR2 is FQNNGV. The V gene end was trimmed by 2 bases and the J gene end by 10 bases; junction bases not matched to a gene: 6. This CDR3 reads CASSLRAGGYEQFF. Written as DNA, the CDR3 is TGTGCCAGCAGCTTAAGAGCGGGAGGATACGAGCAGTTCTTC.

In DNA form, the CDR3 reads TGTGCCAGTAGTACGACTAGCGGGAGGACCAACGAGCAGTACTTC. Its protein product is CASSTTSGRTNEQYF. The chain employs TRBV19 and TRBJ2-7; 13 nucleotides match TRBD2. Germline CDR1 is LNHDA and CDR2 is SQIVND (reference sequence). With V trimmed by 4 bases and J by 5 bases, 5 bases remained unmatched. The CDR3 contains 15 residues. The full variable domain, in which reference TRBV19 and TRBJ2-7 provide the parts outside the CDR3, is DGGITQSPKYLFRKEGQNVTLSCEQNLNHDAMYWYRQDPGQGLRLIYYSQIVNDFQKGDIAEGYSVSREKKESFPLTVTSAQKNPTAFYLCASSTTSGRTNEQYFGPGTRLTVT.

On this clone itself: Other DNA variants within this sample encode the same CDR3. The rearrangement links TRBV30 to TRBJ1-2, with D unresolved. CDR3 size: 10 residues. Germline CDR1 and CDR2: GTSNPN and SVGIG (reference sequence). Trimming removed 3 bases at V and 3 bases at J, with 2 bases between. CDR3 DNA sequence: TGTGCCTGGAGGGACTATGGCTACACCTTC. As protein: CAWRDYGYTF.

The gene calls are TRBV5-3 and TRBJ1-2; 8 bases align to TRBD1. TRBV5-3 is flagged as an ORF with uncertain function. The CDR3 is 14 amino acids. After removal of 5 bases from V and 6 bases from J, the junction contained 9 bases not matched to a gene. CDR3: CARRDRDRSNGYTF. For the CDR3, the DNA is TGTGCCAGAAGGGACCGGGACAGGAGTAATGGCTACACCTTC.

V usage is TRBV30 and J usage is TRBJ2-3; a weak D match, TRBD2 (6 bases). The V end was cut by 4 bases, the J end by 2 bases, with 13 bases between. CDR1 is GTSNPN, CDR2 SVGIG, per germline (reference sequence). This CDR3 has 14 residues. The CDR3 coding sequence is TGTGCCTGGACTGGCGGGACGCTCACAGATACGCAGTATTTT. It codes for CAWTGGTLTDTQYF.

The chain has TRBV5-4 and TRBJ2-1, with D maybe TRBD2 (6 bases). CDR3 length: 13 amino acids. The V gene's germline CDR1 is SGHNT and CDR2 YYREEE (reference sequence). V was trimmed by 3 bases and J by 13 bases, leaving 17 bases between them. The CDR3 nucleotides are TGTGCCAGCAGCTCAGTAGCGGAAGCGGTTCAGTTCTTC. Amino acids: CASSSVAEAVQFF. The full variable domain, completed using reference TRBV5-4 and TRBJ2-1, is ETGVTQSPTHLIKTRGQQVTLRCSSQSGHNTVSWYQQALGQGPQFIFQYYREEENGRGNFPPRFSGLQFPNYSSELNVNALELDDSALYLCASSSVAEAVQFFGPGTRLTVL.

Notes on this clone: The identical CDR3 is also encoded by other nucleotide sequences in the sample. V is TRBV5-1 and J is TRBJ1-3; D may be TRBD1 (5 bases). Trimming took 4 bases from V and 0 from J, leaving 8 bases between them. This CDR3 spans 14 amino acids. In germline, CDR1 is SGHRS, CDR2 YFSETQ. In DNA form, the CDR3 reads TGCGCCAGCAGCGGGGGTTCCTCTGGAAACACCATATATTTT. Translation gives CASSGGSSGNTIYF.

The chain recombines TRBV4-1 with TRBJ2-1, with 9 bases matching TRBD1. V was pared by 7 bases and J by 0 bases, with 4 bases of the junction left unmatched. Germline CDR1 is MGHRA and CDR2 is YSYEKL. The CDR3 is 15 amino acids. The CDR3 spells CASNTGGTSYNEQFF. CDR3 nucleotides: TGCGCCAGCAATACAGGGGGCACCTCCTACAATGAGCAGTTCTTC.

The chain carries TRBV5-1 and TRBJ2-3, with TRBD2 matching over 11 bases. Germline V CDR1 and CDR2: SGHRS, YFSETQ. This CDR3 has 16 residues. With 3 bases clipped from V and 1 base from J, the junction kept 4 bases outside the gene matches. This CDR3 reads CASSWRGLAGTDTQYF. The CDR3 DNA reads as TGCGCCAGCAGCTGGAGGGGACTAGCGGGCACAGATACGCAGTATTTT. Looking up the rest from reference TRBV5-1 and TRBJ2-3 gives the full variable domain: KAGVTQTPRYLIKTRGQQVTLSCSPISGHRSVSWYQQTPGQGLQFLFEYFSETQRNKGNFPGRFSGRQFSNSRSEMNVSTLELGDSALYLCASSWRGLAGTDTQYFGPGTRLTVL.

CDR3 protein: CASTSGGPSSGNTIYF. The CDR3 DNA is TGCGCCAGCACCTCTGGGGGGCCGAGCTCTGGAAACACCATATATTTT. The J gene is TRBJ1-3, the V gene TRBV5-1; possibly TRBD1 for D (6 bases). Trimming shortened V by 6 bases and J by 0 bases, and 16 bases separated the two germline ends. CDR1 is SGHRS and CDR2 is YFSETQ in the germline V gene. The CDR3 contains 16 residues.

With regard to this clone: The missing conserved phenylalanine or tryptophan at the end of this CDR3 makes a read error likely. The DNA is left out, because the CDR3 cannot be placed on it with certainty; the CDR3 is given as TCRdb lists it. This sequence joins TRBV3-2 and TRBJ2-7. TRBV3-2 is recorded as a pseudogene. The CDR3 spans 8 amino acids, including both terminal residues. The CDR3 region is CASSQEEI.

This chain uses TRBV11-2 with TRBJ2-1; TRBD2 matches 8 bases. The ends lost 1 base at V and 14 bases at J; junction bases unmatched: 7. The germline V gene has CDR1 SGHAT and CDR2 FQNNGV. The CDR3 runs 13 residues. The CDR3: CASSLGTGLEKFF. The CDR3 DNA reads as TGTGCCAGCAGCTTAGGAACGGGACTAGAAAAGTTCTTC. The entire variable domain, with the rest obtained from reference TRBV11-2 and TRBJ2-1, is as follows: EAGVAQSPRYKIIEKRQSVAFWCNPISGHATLYWYQQILGQGPKLLIQFQNNGVVDDSQLPKDRFSAERLKGVDSTLKIQPAKLEDSAVYLCASSLGTGLEKFFGPGTRLTVL.

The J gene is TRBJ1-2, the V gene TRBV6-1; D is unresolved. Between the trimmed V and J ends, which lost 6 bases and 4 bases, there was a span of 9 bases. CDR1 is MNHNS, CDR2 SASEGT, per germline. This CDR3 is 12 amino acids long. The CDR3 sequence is CASRAGGYGYTF. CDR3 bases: TGTGCCAGCAGGGCGGGAGGCTATGGCTACACCTTC.